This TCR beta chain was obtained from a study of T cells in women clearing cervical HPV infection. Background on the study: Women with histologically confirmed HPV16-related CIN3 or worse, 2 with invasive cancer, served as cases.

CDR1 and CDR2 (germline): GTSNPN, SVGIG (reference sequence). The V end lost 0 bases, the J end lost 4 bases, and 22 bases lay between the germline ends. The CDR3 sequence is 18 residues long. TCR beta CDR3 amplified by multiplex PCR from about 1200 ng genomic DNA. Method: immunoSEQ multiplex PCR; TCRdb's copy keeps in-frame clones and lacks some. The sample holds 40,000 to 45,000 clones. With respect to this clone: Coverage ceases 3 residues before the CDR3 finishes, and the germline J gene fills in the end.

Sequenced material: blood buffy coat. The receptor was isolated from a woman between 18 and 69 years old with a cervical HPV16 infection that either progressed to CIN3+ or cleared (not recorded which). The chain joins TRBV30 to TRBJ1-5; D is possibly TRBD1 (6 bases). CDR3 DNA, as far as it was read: TGTGCCTGGAGTGTCCCGATCGGAGGGACAAGAAGTAATCAGCCC. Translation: CAWSVPIGGTRSNQP. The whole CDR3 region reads CAWSVPIGGTRSNQPQHF.